A single TCR beta chain is shown here with its context. Its antigen is as yet unknown. Germline and genes: mouse. The read halts 1 residue ahead of the CDR3 end, with the missing end drawn from the germline J gene. Produced via immunoSEQ multiplex PCR; TCRdb's table is partial and in-frame only. The repertoire includes 5,000 to 6,000 clones, about half of them detected once, and less than 40% sits in the top ten. Time point defined: mouse harvest day 14 after allogeneic transplant. Tail vein injection delivered 10^7 T-cell-depleted bone marrow cells and 10^6 splenic CD5+ T cells. Mice had MHC-mismatched B6 into BALB/c GVHD, sampled day 7 or 14. This CDR3 region has 13 residues. V lost 0 bases and J 2 bases, leaving 5 bases between the germline ends. Germline V gene data show CDR1 as SGHSN and CDR2 as HYEKVE. This entry belongs to a study of tissue T cells after allogeneic stem cell transplantation. Points from the study as a whole: This small cohort was clinically heterogeneous, and sampling depth was a limitation. Tissue-detected TCR repertoire was only partly captured by blood and spleen T cells.

The specimen sequenced was gut tissue. The TCR originated in a female BALB/c mouse given C57BL/6 T cells with graft-versus-host disease after an allogeneic hematopoietic cell transplant. This sequence joins TRBV12-1 and TRBJ2-5, with no clear D. This CDR3 is CASSLGPQDTQYF. The sequenced CDR3 bases are TGTGCCAGCTCTCTCGGTCCCCAAGACACCCAGTAC.